These 25 T cell receptor beta chains originate from one sample sequenced in a study of blood T cell repertoires in COVID-19. Repertoires were generated with immunoSEQ multiplex PCR, while TCRdb's copy carries only in-frame clones and drops some. Of 80,000 to 100,000 clones detected, roughly 88% appear once; the ten largest clones hold approximately 2%. The sequenced sample consisted of peripheral blood. The receptors here all came from a man between 50 and 59 years old with COVID-19, enrolled during active disease.

The gene calls are TRBV5-1 and TRBJ2-2, with 12 bases identical to TRBD1. This CDR3 is 16 amino acids long. J lost 7 bases, V lost 3 bases, and 7 bases had no gene match. Per germline, CDR1 SGHRS and CDR2 YFSETQ. The CDR3 loop reads CASSSAGQGAGGELFF. Written as DNA, the CDR3 is TGCGCCAGCAGCTCGGCGGGACAGGGGGCAGGCGGGGAGCTGTTTTTT.

This clone was counted a single time. The V gene is TRBV5-1, the J gene TRBJ2-1; 11 nucleotides align to TRBD2. Germline CDR1 SGHRS, CDR2 YFSETQ. V was pared by 8 bases and J by 4 bases, with 5 bases of the junction left unmatched. The CDR3 consists of 14 residues. The CDR3 loop reads CASQTSGEYNEQFF. CDR3 nucleotides: TGCGCCAGTCAGACTAGCGGGGAGTACAATGAGCAGTTCTTC.

V gene TRBV5-6 combines with J gene TRBJ1-6, with D hard to call. From germline, CDR1 is SGHDT and CDR2 YYEEEE. Trimming pared 1 base from V and 0 bases from J, leaving 8 bases between. CDR3 length: 16 residues. In nucleotides, the CDR3 is TGTGCCAGCAGCTTGTATGGGAGCTCCTATAATTCACCCCTCCACTTT. Protein product: CASSLYGSSYNSPLHF.

The rearrangement uses TRBV5-1 and TRBJ1-1; maybe TRBD1 (5 bases). The V and J ends lost 4 bases and 1 base respectively, with 8 bases between them. Germline V gene data show CDR1 as SGHRS and CDR2 as YFSETQ. This CDR3 region has 13 residues. The chain's CDR3 is CASSKDRNTEAFF. The CDR3 nucleotides read TGCGCCAGCAGCAAAGACAGGAACACTGAAGCTTTCTTT. Combining the CDR3 with reference TRBV5-1 and TRBJ1-1 gives the whole variable domain KAGVTQTPRYLIKTRGQQVTLSCSPISGHRSVSWYQQTPGQGLQFLFEYFSETQRNKGNFPGRFSGRQFSNSRSEMNVSTLELGDSALYLCASSKDRNTEAFFGQGTRLTVV.

The chain employs TRBV7-2 and TRBJ2-3; 8 bases are a match to TRBD1. The ends lost 5 bases at V and 2 bases at J; junction bases unmatched: 9. Germline V gene sequence: CDR1 SGHTA, CDR2 FQGNSA. This CDR3 has 16 residues. The CDR3: CASSARQGRNTDTQYF. In DNA form, the CDR3 reads TGTGCCAGCAGCGCCCGACAGGGGCGAAACACAGATACGCAGTATTTT.

The V gene is TRBV11-3, the J gene TRBJ2-1; 8 nucleotides align to TRBD2. V lost 4 bases to trimming and J lost 0 bases; unmatched junction nucleotides: 5. This CDR3 is 16 amino acids long. Germline CDR1 reads SGHNT; CDR2 reads YENEEA. The DNA of the CDR3 is TGTGCCAGCAGCTCGGGGGGGACGGCCTCCTACAATGAGCAGTTCTTC. This sequence encodes CASSSGGTASYNEQFF.

The chain is built from TRBV18 and TRBJ1-6; D remains unclear. CDR3 length: 17 residues. CDR1 and CDR2 from the germline V gene are KGHSH and LQKENI. Trimming shortened V by 2 bases and J by 0 bases, and 11 bases separated the two germline ends. The chain's CDR3 is CASSPSSPSSYNSPLHF. The CDR3 nucleotides are TGTGCCAGCTCACCATCCTCGCCGAGCTCCTATAATTCACCCCTCCACTTT.

This clone was picked up a small number of times. This chain connects TRBV9 to TRBJ1-5; D may be TRBD1 (6 bases). V lost 4 bases to trimming and J lost 4 bases, with 12 bases between them. This CDR3 contains 14 residues. The germline gives CDR1 SGDLS, CDR2 YYNGEE. The CDR3 region has the DNA TGTGCCAGCAGCCCCGGGACATCTAATCAGCCCCAGCATTTT. Amino acids: CASSPGTSNQPQHF.

The chain recombines TRBV6-5 with TRBJ1-6, with 8 nucleotides matching TRBD1. After removal of 1 base from V and 8 bases from J, the junction contained 1 base not matched to a gene. In germline, CDR1 is MNHEY, CDR2 SVGAGI. The CDR3 runs to 14 residues. In DNA form, the CDR3 reads TGTGCCAGCAGTTACTACAGGGGGGATTCACCCCTCCACTTT. Amino acids: CASSYYRGDSPLHF.

This chain joins TRBV27 and TRBJ2-3, with no clear D. The V gene lost 4 bases and the J gene lost 6 bases, with 5 bases spanning the gap. The length of the CDR3 is 11 residues. Germline assignment: CDR1 MNHEY and CDR2 SMNVEV (reference sequence). CDR3: CASSSEDTQYF. Written as DNA, the CDR3 is TGTGCCAGCAGTTCCGAGGATACGCAGTATTTT.

This rearrangement joins TRBV7-6 to TRBJ1-5, with D possibly TRBD1 on 6 matching bases. With 5 bases removed from V and 7 bases from J, the gap between germline ends came to 15 bases. CDR3 size: 14 residues. Germline CDR1 SGHVS, CDR2 FNYEAQ. The CDR3 DNA follows: TGTGCCAGCAGCCACTCAGGGGAGGGACAGCCCCAGCATTTT. Encoded protein: CASSHSGEGQPQHF.

The rearrangement links TRBV7-2 to TRBJ1-4; D is ambiguous. Between the trimmed V and J ends, which lost 5 bases and 5 bases, there was a span of 12 bases. The CDR3 loop spans 14 amino acids. Germline CDR1 is SGHTA and CDR2 is FQGNSA. The CDR3: CASSKQYSNEKLFF. The CDR3 coding sequence is TGTGCCAGCAGCAAACAGTACTCAAATGAAAAACTGTTTTTT. Full variable domain (rest looked up from reference TRBV7-2 and TRBJ1-4): GAGVSQSPSNKVTEKGKDVELRCDPISGHTALYWYRQSLGQGLEFLIYFQGNSAPDKSGLPSDRFSAERTGGSVSTLTIQRTQQEDSAVYLCASSKQYSNEKLFFGSGTQLSVL.

The chain couples TRBV28 to TRBJ1-1, with a possible D match to TRBD1 (6 bases). V shed 2 bases and J shed 7 bases, with 8 bases lying between them. The CDR3 extends over 12 amino acids. Per germline, CDR1 MDHEN and CDR2 SYDVKM. For the CDR3, the DNA is TGTGCCAGCAGTTTAGGGGGCTTTGAAGCTTTCTTT. This translates into CASSLGGFEAFF.

CDR3 region: CASSLYSSMNTEAFF. The CDR3 DNA reads as TGTGCCAGCAGCTTATATAGCAGCATGAACACTGAAGCTTTCTTT. The gene calls are TRBV7-3 and TRBJ1-1; D ambiguous. In germline, CDR1 is SGHTA, CDR2 FQGTGA. Trimming removed 2 bases from V and 0 bases from J, with 10 bases in between. CDR3 length: 15 amino acids.

This clone was found a few times. The chain combines TRBV28 with TRBJ1-6; no clear D. Trimming removed 8 bases from V and 0 bases from J, with 14 bases in between. Germline V gene sequence: CDR1 MDHEN, CDR2 SYDVKM. The CDR3 spans 16 residues. The CDR3 reads CASSRHRGSYNSPLHF. CDR3 bases: TGTGCCAGCTCGAGGCACCGAGGCTCCTATAATTCACCCCTCCACTTT. Using reference TRBV28 and TRBJ1-6 for the parts outside the CDR3, the full variable domain is DVKVTQSSRYLVKRTGEKVFLECVQDMDHENMFWYRQDPGLGLRLIYFSYDVKMKEKGDIPEGYSVSREKKERFSLILESASTNQTSMYLCASSRHRGSYNSPLHFGNGTRLTVT.

The chain employs TRBV28 and TRBJ1-1, with 7 bases that match TRBD1. Per the germline V gene, CDR1 is MDHEN and CDR2 is SYDVKM. This CDR3 is 13 amino acids long. The V segment lost 10 bases and the J segment 0 bases; nucleotides outside the gene matches: 5. The CDR3, as DNA: TGTGCCACCCGGGGACAGCTGAACACTGAAGCTTTCTTT. Its translation is CATRGQLNTEAFF.

The chain carries TRBV27 and TRBJ2-7, with 8 bases matching TRBD1. Trimming cost V 4 bases and J 4 bases; bases outside gene matches: 12. CDR1 MNHEY and CDR2 SMNVEV come from the germline V gene (reference sequence). The CDR3 is made up of 16 amino acids. CDR3 nucleotide sequence: TGTGCCAGCAGTTCGACGGGGCAGGGGGCCTTTTACGAGCAGTACTTC. It codes for CASSSTGQGAFYEQYF.

The chain carries TRBV3-1 (or the pseudogene TRBV3-2) and TRBJ1-2, with TRBD1 as a possible D gene (6 bases). Germline V CDR1 and CDR2: LGHDT, YNNKEL (reference sequence). With 4 bases removed from V and 2 bases from J, the gap between germline ends came to 14 bases. The CDR3 is 15 residues long. The CDR3 DNA follows: TGTGCCAGCAGCCGAGGACAGAATTCCAACTATGGCTACACCTTC. Its protein is CASSRGQNSNYGYTF.

V usage is TRBV29-1 and J usage is TRBJ1-4; D remains ambiguous. Looked up from germline, CDR1 is SQVTM and CDR2 is ANQGSEA. There are 13 residues in the CDR3. Trimming took 4 bases from V and 5 from J, leaving 11 bases between them. CDR3 nucleotides: TGCAGCGTTGCATCGCAGATGAATGAAAAACTGTTTTTT. It codes for CSVASQMNEKLFF. The whole variable domain, remainder taken from reference TRBV29-1 and TRBJ1-4, is SAVISQKPSRDICQRGTSLTIQCQVDSQVTMMFWYRQQPGQSLTLIATANQGSEATYESGFVIDKFPISRPNLTFSTLTVSNMSPEDSSIYLCSVASQMNEKLFFGSGTQLSVL.

This chain connects TRBV9 to TRBJ2-1; 8 nucleotides match TRBD1. Losses at the gene ends were 0 bases for V and 7 bases for J; bases not matched to a gene: 6. The CDR3 has 15 amino acids. CDR1 and CDR2 from the germline V gene are SGDLS and YYNGEE. The CDR3 reads CASSVAGGRGNEQFF. In DNA form, the CDR3 reads TGTGCCAGCAGCGTAGCAGGGGGCCGGGGGAATGAGCAGTTCTTC.

In DNA form, the CDR3 reads TGTGCCAGCAGGGGGGACAGCGTGAACACCGGGGAGCTGTTTTTT. This translates into CASRGDSVNTGELFF. This chain uses TRBV2 with TRBJ2-2; 7 bases are a match to TRBD1. V shed 6 bases and J 1 base; nucleotides not matched to a gene: 5. The germline gives CDR1 SNHLY, CDR2 FYNNEI. The CDR3 loop spans 15 amino acids.

This chain uses TRBV6-5 with TRBJ2-1; 9 nucleotides agree with TRBD2. Unmatched junction bases numbered 10, after V lost 1 base and J lost 9 bases. The CDR3 contains 16 residues. Germline V gene sequence: CDR1 MNHEY, CDR2 SVGAGI. CDR3 nucleotide sequence: TGTGCCAGCAGTTACTGGCTAGCGGGGCGCCTCAGTGAGCAGTTCTTC. Amino acids: CASSYWLAGRLSEQFF.

The chain carries TRBV18 and TRBJ2-1, with 7 bases fitting TRBD1. This CDR3 region has 16 residues. With 3 bases clipped from V and 8 bases from J, the junction kept 13 bases outside the gene matches. CDR1 and CDR2 (germline): KGHSH, LQKENI. The CDR3 sequence is CASSPSTGSFIHEQFF. In nucleotides, the CDR3 is TGTGCCAGCTCACCGTCGACAGGGAGCTTTATCCATGAGCAGTTCTTC. The variable domain in full, completed from reference TRBV18 and TRBJ2-1, reads NAGVMQNPRHLVRRRGQEARLRCSPMKGHSHVYWYRQLPEEGLKFMVYLQKENIIDESGMPKERFSAEFPKEGPSILRIQQVVRGDSAAYFCASSPSTGSFIHEQFFGPGTRLTVL.

This clone has a single count. V usage is TRBV4-2 and J usage is TRBJ2-1; 7 bases fit TRBD2. CDR1 is LGHNA and CDR2 is YNFKEQ in the germline V gene. The length of the CDR3 is 15 residues. The V and J ends lost 0 bases and 3 bases, in that order; junction bases with no gene match: 2. The CDR3 loop is CASSQEERGYNEQFF. As DNA, the CDR3 is TGTGCCAGCAGCCAAGAGGAGCGGGGCTACAATGAGCAGTTCTTC.

The chain couples TRBV29-1 to TRBJ2-1, with D tentatively TRBD2 (5 bases). Germline V lookup: CDR1 SQVTM, CDR2 ANQGSEA. This CDR3 has 14 amino acids. V lost 5 bases to trimming and J lost 5 bases, with 16 bases between them. The CDR3 here is CSVSAGTRNNEQFF. The CDR3 DNA reads as TGCAGCGTTTCGGCGGGCACGAGGAACAATGAGCAGTTCTTC.